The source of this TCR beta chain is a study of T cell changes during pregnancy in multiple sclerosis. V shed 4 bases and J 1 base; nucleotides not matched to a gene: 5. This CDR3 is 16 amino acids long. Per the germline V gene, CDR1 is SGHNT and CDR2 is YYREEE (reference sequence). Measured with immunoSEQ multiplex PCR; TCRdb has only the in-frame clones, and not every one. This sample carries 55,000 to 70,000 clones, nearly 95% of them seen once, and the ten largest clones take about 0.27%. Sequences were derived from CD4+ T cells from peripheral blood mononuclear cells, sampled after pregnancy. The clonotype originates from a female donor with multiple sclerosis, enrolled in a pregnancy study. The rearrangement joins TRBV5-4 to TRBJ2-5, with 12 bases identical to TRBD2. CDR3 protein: CASSKGLAGIQETQYF. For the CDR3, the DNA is TGTGCCAGCAGCAAAGGACTAGCGGGGATCCAAGAGACCCAGTACTTC.